This paragraph covers one T cell receptor beta chain sequence. The source of the sample is a study of blood T cell repertoires in COVID-19. About the study: Spain, Italy and the United States supplied samples that represented acute and convalescent COVID-19. In each case, the material was cDNA or gDNA derived from T cells, B-cell-depleted T cells, or PBMCs.

Germline V gene sequence: CDR1 KGHSH, CDR2 LQKENI. The V segment lost 4 bases and the J segment 0 bases; nucleotides outside the gene matches: 5. The CDR3 length is 15 residues. Original processing methods: For nucleated cells, counts were estimated from reference gene primer amplification. Assay used: immunoSEQ multiplex PCR; TCRdb lists only in-frame clones, some missing. V and J calls and clone size follow that table, whereas D and trimming were derived from the DNA. The data hold fewer than 120,000 clones, with roughly four fifths observed a single time. This chain uses TRBV18 with TRBJ2-7, with TRBD1 matching 8 bases. This TCR was recovered from a woman between 55 and 75 years old with acute or convalescent COVID-19. Sequencing used peripheral blood. The CDR3 region has the DNA TGTGCCAGCTCACGAGGGACAGGCTACTCCTACGAGCAGTACTTC. Translated: CASSRGTGYSYEQYF.